These T cell receptor beta chains were read from a single sample in a study of T cell responses to AZD1222 COVID-19 vaccine. Using immunoSEQ multiplex PCR, the repertoire was profiled, and TCRdb retains in-frame clones only, with some absent. This sample carries approximately 88,000 clones, 60% to 80% of them seen once, and the ten largest clones take under 25%. This sample comprised peripheral blood, obtained on day 0 of AZD1222 vaccination. The receptors stem from an adult in good health. Both conserved end residues are part of each CDR3. The order of the fields is V gene, clone size, D gene, J gene, CDR3 DNA, CDR3 protein. A D gene is named only where the DNA matches it firmly. Clone size appears in some rows only: once, few, many, or a class for an expanded clone.

v_gene: TRBV6-1
abundance: .
d_gene: .
j_gene: TRBJ2-3
CDR3nt: TGTGCCAGCAGTGAACAGGCGGGCCCTAGCACAGATACGCAGTATTTT
CDR3aa: CASSEQAGPSTDTQYF

v_gene: TRBV7-2
abundance: .
d_gene: TRBD1
j_gene: TRBJ1-2
CDR3nt: TGTGCCAGCAGCAACCGACCGGGACAGGGGGAGTTTGGCTACACCTTC
CDR3aa: CASSNRPGQGEFGYTF

v_gene: TRBV10-1
abundance: .
d_gene: .
j_gene: TRBJ2-6
CDR3nt: TGCGCCAGCAGTAACGTTGGGGCCAACGTCCTGACTTTC
CDR3aa: CASSNVGANVLTF

v_gene: TRBV11-3
abundance: .
d_gene: TRBD1
j_gene: TRBJ2-1
CDR3nt: TGTGCCAGCAGCTTATCTACGACAGGGGGCGCCTCCTACAATGAGCAGTTCTTC
CDR3aa: CASSLSTTGGASYNEQFF

v_gene: TRBV18
abundance: .
d_gene: TRBD1
j_gene: TRBJ1-6
CDR3nt: TGTGCCAGCTCACCTCCAGGGGGCAGAGGGAATAATTCACCCCTCCACTTT
CDR3aa: CASSPPGGRGNNSPLHF

v_gene: TRBV11-2
abundance: .
d_gene: .
j_gene: TRBJ1-6
CDR3nt: TGTGCCAGCAGCTTACAGACCCTTTTTAATTCACCCCTCCACTTT
CDR3aa: CASSLQTLFNSPLHF

v_gene: TRBV30
abundance: .
d_gene: .
j_gene: TRBJ1-6
CDR3nt: TGTGCCTGGAGCGCCGGGGTTGATAATTCACCCCTCCACTTT
CDR3aa: CAWSAGVDNSPLHF

v_gene: TRBV30
abundance: .
d_gene: .
j_gene: TRBJ1-2
CDR3nt: TGTGCCTGGAGTCGGGTCCGCTATGGCTACACCTTC
CDR3aa: CAWSRVRYGYTF

v_gene: TRBV6-5
abundance: .
d_gene: .
j_gene: TRBJ1-6
CDR3nt: TGTGCCAGCAGTTACTCTCGGAGGGGGGGATCACCCCTCCACTTT
CDR3aa: CASSYSRRGGSPLHF

v_gene: TRBV6-6
abundance: few
d_gene: .
j_gene: TRBJ2-2
CDR3nt: TGTGCCAGCCGCCCGGGCGCAGGCACCGGGGAGCTGTTTTTT
CDR3aa: CASRPGAGTGELFF